The 25 T cell receptor beta chains below come from one sample, sequenced in a study of siplizumab effects on memory and regulatory T cells. Using immunoSEQ multiplex PCR, the repertoire was profiled, and TCRdb retains in-frame clones only, with some absent. This sample has around 65,000 clones, with about 80% found just once. The sample was memory CD4+ T cells sorted from blood. The receptors shown here come from a human donor in good health.

The V and J genes are TRBV7-8 and TRBJ1-6; a possible D gene is TRBD1 (5 bases). The germline V gene encodes CDR1 SGHVS and CDR2 FQNEAQ. The V and J ends lost 5 bases and 0 bases respectively, with 14 bases between them. This CDR3 comprises 17 residues. CDR3 region: CASSQSGIPSYNSPLHF. In DNA, the CDR3 is TGTGCCAGCAGCCAGTCAGGGATCCCCTCCTATAATTCACCCCTCCACTTT.

The chain is built from TRBV4-1 and TRBJ2-2; no firm D call. CDR3 size: 17 residues. Trimming took off 4 bases at V and 1 base at J, with 16 bases between the two ends. The germline gives CDR1 MGHRA, CDR2 YSYEKL. The chain's CDR3 is CASSRAAKQKNTGELFF. In nucleotides, the CDR3 is TGCGCCAGCAGCCGTGCTGCGAAACAGAAGAACACCGGGGAGCTGTTTTTT.

This chain links TRBV6-6 with TRBJ2-6; the D is unclear. The V end was cut by 2 bases, the J end by 4 bases, with 3 bases between. Germline V gene sequence: CDR1 MNHNY, CDR2 SVGAGI (reference sequence). The CDR3 spans 13 residues. CDR3 DNA: TGTGCCAGCAGTTACGCCGGGGCCAACGTCCTGACTTTC. It encodes CASSYAGANVLTF.

The chain has TRBV10-1 and TRBJ1-2, with D perhaps TRBD1 (6 bases). Per the germline V gene, CDR1 is WNHNN and CDR2 is SYGVQD (reference sequence). The V and J ends lost 8 bases and 2 bases respectively, with 12 bases between them. The CDR3 spans 13 residues. CDR3 sequence: CASGGRGNYGYTF. The CDR3 DNA reads as TGCGCCAGCGGTGGCAGGGGAAACTATGGCTACACCTTC.

This clone was seen once. This chain uses TRBV28 with TRBJ2-7; 9 bases agree with TRBD1. The trim removed 8 bases at V and 5 bases at J, leaving 7 bases unmatched. This CDR3 comprises 13 residues. The germline CDR1 and CDR2 sequences are MDHEN and SYDVKM. CDR3 in DNA: TGTGCCAGCTCCGGGACAGGGAGGGACGAGCAGTACTTC. Translating it yields CASSGTGRDEQYF.

The chain carries TRBV6-6 and TRBJ1-5; D unclear. V was cut by 2 bases and J by 4 bases, with 6 bases left in between. This CDR3 has 13 residues. The germline V gene has CDR1 MNHNY and CDR2 SVGAGI (reference sequence). The CDR3: CASSYPGNQPQHF. DNA for the CDR3: TGTGCCAGCAGTTACCCGGGTAATCAGCCCCAGCATTTT.

V and J are TRBV28 and TRBJ1-3, with D tentatively TRBD1 (5 bases). Germline-derived CDR1 and CDR2 are MDHEN and SYDVKM. There are 14 residues in the CDR3. Trimming removed 4 bases from V and 9 bases from J, with 16 bases in between. DNA of the CDR3: TGTGCCAGCAGTTCCGGGACGGCCTCGATCACCATATATTTT. Translated: CASSSGTASITIYF.

In regard to this clone: At one end the junction does not follow the germline gene, possibly because of a read error. The chain is built from TRBV28 and TRBJ2-7; D uncertain. The CDR3 has 11 residues. CDR1 is MDHEN and CDR2 is SYDVKM in the germline V gene. The CDR3 nucleotides read TGTGCCAGCAGTTTAGGGCAATTTCCGCACTTC. Its translation: CASSLGQFPHF. The whole variable domain, filled in from reference TRBV28 and TRBJ2-7, reads DVKVTQSSRYLVKRTGEKVFLECVQDMDHENMFWYRQDPGLGLRLIYFSYDVKMKEKGDIPEGYSVSREKKERFSLILESASTNQTSMYLCASSLGQFPHFGPGTRLTVT.

V is TRBV7-9 and J is TRBJ2-1; 7 bases are a match to TRBD2. Germline V CDR1 and CDR2: SEHNR, FQNEAQ (reference sequence). The V gene end was trimmed by 3 bases and the J gene end by 0 bases; junction bases not matched to a gene: 8. The length of the CDR3 is 17 residues. The CDR3 coding sequence is TGTGCCAGCAGCTTCCCCACCGCGGGGGTCTCCTACAATGAGCAGTTCTTC. Encoded protein: CASSFPTAGVSYNEQFF.

This clone turned up a few times. The chain links TRBV30 to TRBJ1-1; D remains ambiguous. The CDR3 spans 12 residues. Trimming shortened V by 6 bases and J by 5 bases, and 13 bases separated the two germline ends. From germline, CDR1 is GTSNPN and CDR2 SVGIG (reference sequence). This CDR3 is CACQIRWTEAFF. Here the CDR3 DNA reads TGTGCCTGTCAGATCCGGTGGACTGAAGCTTTCTTT.

The chain couples TRBV6-6 to TRBJ1-1, with no clear D. Between the trimmed V and J ends, which lost 1 base and 10 bases, there was a span of 13 bases. Germline V gives CDR1 MNHNY, CDR2 SVGAGI (reference sequence). The CDR3 is 13 amino acids. DNA for the CDR3: TGTGCCAGCAGTTACTTTTCGTCCCCTCTAGCTTTCTTT. Residues: CASSYFSSPLAFF.

This clone has just one count. The V and J genes are TRBV27 and TRBJ1-5, with 9 bases aligning to TRBD1. V lost 8 bases and J lost 3; bases outside the gene matches: 14. The CDR3 runs to 17 residues. CDR1 MNHEY and CDR2 SMNVEV come from the germline V gene (reference sequence). The CDR3 protein is CASPNSGGQGINQPQHF. CDR3 in DNA: TGTGCCAGCCCCAACTCGGGGGGACAGGGTATCAATCAGCCCCAGCATTTT.

CDR3 nucleotides: TGCGCCAGCGGCCCGACCGATTCACCCCTCCACTTT. This gives the protein CASGPTDSPLHF. The V call is TRBV10-1, the J call TRBJ1-6; D gene unclear. This CDR3 has 12 amino acids. Germline loops: CDR1 WNHNN, CDR2 SYGVQD (reference sequence). Trimming pared 8 bases from V and 8 bases from J, leaving 10 bases between.

V and J are TRBV5-1 and TRBJ2-2; D gene ambiguous. V lost 0 bases and J 6 bases, leaving 9 bases between the germline ends. CDR3 length equals 14 residues. The germline V gene encodes CDR1 SGHRS and CDR2 YFSETQ. The CDR3 DNA reads as TGCGCCAGCAGCTTGGGGTCGATGGCCGGGGAGCTGTTTTTT. It yields the protein CASSLGSMAGELFF.

The gene calls are TRBV5-1 and TRBJ1-1; TRBD1 is a possible D gene (6 bases). The CDR3 covers 17 residues. Germline assignment: CDR1 SGHRS and CDR2 YFSETQ. The V and J ends lost 0 bases and 0 bases respectively, with 15 bases between them. CDR3 in amino acids: CASSLGGTTGMNTEAFF. Written as DNA, the CDR3 is TGCGCCAGCAGCTTGGGCGGTACGACAGGCATGAACACTGAAGCTTTCTTT.

The chain employs TRBV7-2 and TRBJ2-7, with D perhaps matching TRBD1 (6 bases). The CDR3 totals 13 residues. The V gene's germline CDR1 is SGHTA and CDR2 FQGNSA. V was pared by 5 bases and J by 6 bases, with 14 bases between. CDR3 bases: TGTGCCAGCAGCCTCCGGGACAAGGGCGAGCAGTACTTC. It specifies CASSLRDKGEQYF.

The V gene is TRBV7-3, the J gene TRBJ2-3; D is uncertain. Per germline, CDR1 SGHTA and CDR2 FQGTGA. The CDR3 covers 14 residues. The ends were cut back, 2 bases at V and 5 bases at J, with 11 bases in the middle. CDR3 sequence: CASSLGTFGDTQYF. For the CDR3, the DNA is TGTGCCAGCAGCTTAGGAACATTTGGAGATACGCAGTATTTT.

The rearrangement uses TRBV9 and TRBJ2-1; D gene uncertain. This CDR3 is 15 amino acids long. The germline CDR1 and CDR2 sequences are SGDLS and YYNGEE. Trimming left V 0 bases short and J 5 bases short, with 12 bases between. The CDR3 reads CASSVGGRAHNEQFF. CDR3 bases: TGTGCCAGCAGCGTAGGTGGAAGGGCCCACAATGAGCAGTTCTTC.

The V gene is TRBV19, the J gene TRBJ2-4, with a tentative D call TRBD1 (6 bases). There are 13 residues in the CDR3. The germline V gene has CDR1 LNHDA and CDR2 SQIVND (reference sequence). The V gene lost 7 bases and the J gene lost 1 base, with 8 bases spanning the gap. CDR3 region: CASTDRAKNIQYF. In nucleotides, the CDR3 is TGTGCCAGTACTGACAGGGCCAAAAACATTCAGTACTTC.

The chain uses TRBV5-1 and TRBJ1-1; D possibly corresponds to TRBD1 (5 bases). CDR1 is SGHRS and CDR2 is YFSETQ in the germline V gene. This CDR3 has 16 amino acids. Trimming removed 4 bases from V and 5 bases from J, with 21 bases in between. CDR3 region: CASSRGDEAGGTEAFF. CDR3 DNA: TGCGCCAGCAGCCGTGGGGACGAAGCTGGGGGGACTGAAGCTTTCTTT.

This clone was counted many times. The genes are TRBV6-7 and TRBJ1-1; TRBD1 is a possible D gene (6 bases). TRBV6-7 counts as an open reading frame of uncertain function. The CDR3 runs to 15 residues. V lost 7 bases, J lost 3 bases, and 18 bases lay in between. This CDR3 reads CASNNRAPEDTEAFF. DNA of the CDR3: TGTGCCAGCAACAACAGGGCCCCGGAGGACACTGAAGCTTTCTTT.

The rearrangement joins TRBV20-1 to TRBJ1-2, with D tentatively TRBD1 (6 bases). Germline assignment: CDR1 DFQATT and CDR2 SNEGSKA (reference sequence). Trimming shortened V by 3 bases and J by 10 bases, and 12 bases separated the two germline ends. The CDR3 is made up of 11 amino acids. CDR3 DNA sequence: TGCAGTGCTAGGGACAGCACCCCCTACACCTTC. It encodes CSARDSTPYTF.

The rearrangement links TRBV19 to TRBJ2-5; the D gene is possibly TRBD1 (5 bases). V lost 7 bases and J lost 5, with 20 bases in between. The CDR3 consists of 15 residues. CDR1 and CDR2 from the germline V gene are LNHDA and SQIVND (reference sequence). CDR3 amino acids: CASMLSPGLLETQYF. The CDR3 DNA reads as TGTGCCAGTATGCTCTCCCCAGGGCTCCTGGAGACCCAGTACTTC. The whole variable domain, remainder taken from reference TRBV19 and TRBJ2-5, is DGGITQSPKYLFRKEGQNVTLSCEQNLNHDAMYWYRQDPGQGLRLIYYSQIVNDFQKGDIAEGYSVSREKKESFPLTVTSAQKNPTAFYLCASMLSPGLLETQYFGPGTRLLVL.

The chain couples TRBV10-3 to TRBJ2-2; TRBD2 agrees at 13 bases. Germline-derived CDR1 and CDR2 are ENHRY and SYGVKD. The ends lost 9 bases at V and 6 bases at J; junction bases unmatched: 4. The CDR3 contains 14 residues. CDR3 amino acids: CAIGLAGVAGELFF. The CDR3, as DNA: TGTGCCATTGGACTAGCGGGGGTTGCCGGGGAGCTGTTTTTT.

This clone was recorded only once. The V and J genes are TRBV18 and TRBJ1-5; a possible D gene is TRBD1 (6 bases). This CDR3 has 13 residues. The V end lost 4 bases, the J end lost 4 bases, and 8 bases lay between the germline ends. Germline assignment: CDR1 KGHSH and CDR2 LQKENI. The CDR3 DNA is TGTGCCAGCTCACTCGACAGGAATCAGCCCCAGCATTTT. As protein: CASSLDRNQPQHF.